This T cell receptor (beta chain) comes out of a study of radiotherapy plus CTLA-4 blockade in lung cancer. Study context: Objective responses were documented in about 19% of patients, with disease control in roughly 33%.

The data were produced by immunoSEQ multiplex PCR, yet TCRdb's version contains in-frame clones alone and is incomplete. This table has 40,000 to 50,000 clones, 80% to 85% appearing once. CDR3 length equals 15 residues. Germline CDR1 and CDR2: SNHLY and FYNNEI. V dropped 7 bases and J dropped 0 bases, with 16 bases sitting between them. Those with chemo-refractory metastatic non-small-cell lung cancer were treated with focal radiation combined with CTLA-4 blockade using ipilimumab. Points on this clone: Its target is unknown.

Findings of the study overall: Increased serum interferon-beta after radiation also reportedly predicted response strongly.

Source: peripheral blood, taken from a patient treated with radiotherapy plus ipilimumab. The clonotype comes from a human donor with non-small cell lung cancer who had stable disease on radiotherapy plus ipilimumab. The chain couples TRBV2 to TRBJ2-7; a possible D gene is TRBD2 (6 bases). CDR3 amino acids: CASTEMTSNSYEQYF. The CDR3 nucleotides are TGTGCCAGCACCGAGATGACTAGTAACTCCTACGAGCAGTACTTC.